This T cell receptor (beta chain) stems from a study of T cell changes during pregnancy in multiple sclerosis. This clone has just one count. The data were produced by immunoSEQ multiplex PCR, yet TCRdb's version contains in-frame clones alone and is incomplete. The table lists 35,000 to 45,000 clones, approximately 90% of them singletons. Trimming took 2 bases from V and 2 from J; bases not matched to a gene: 6. The CDR3 totals 16 residues. Germline V gene sequence: CDR1 SGHTA, CDR2 FQGNSA. The rearrangement joins TRBV7-2 to TRBJ2-3; the match to TRBD2 covers 8 bases. The receptor comes from a female donor in good health, enrolled as a control in a pregnancy study. Sequenced here: CD4+ T cells from peripheral blood mononuclear cells, sampled after pregnancy. CDR3 DNA: TGTGCCAGCAGCTTAAGCCAGCGGGGGCACACAGATACGCAGTATTTT. This translates into CASSLSQRGHTDTQYF. Supplemented by reference TRBV7-2 and TRBJ2-3, the full variable domain reads GAGVSQSPSNKVTEKGKDVELRCDPISGHTALYWYRQSLGQGLEFLIYFQGNSAPDKSGLPSDRFSAERTGGSVSTLTIQRTQQEDSAVYLCASSLSQRGHTDTQYFGPGTRLTVL.